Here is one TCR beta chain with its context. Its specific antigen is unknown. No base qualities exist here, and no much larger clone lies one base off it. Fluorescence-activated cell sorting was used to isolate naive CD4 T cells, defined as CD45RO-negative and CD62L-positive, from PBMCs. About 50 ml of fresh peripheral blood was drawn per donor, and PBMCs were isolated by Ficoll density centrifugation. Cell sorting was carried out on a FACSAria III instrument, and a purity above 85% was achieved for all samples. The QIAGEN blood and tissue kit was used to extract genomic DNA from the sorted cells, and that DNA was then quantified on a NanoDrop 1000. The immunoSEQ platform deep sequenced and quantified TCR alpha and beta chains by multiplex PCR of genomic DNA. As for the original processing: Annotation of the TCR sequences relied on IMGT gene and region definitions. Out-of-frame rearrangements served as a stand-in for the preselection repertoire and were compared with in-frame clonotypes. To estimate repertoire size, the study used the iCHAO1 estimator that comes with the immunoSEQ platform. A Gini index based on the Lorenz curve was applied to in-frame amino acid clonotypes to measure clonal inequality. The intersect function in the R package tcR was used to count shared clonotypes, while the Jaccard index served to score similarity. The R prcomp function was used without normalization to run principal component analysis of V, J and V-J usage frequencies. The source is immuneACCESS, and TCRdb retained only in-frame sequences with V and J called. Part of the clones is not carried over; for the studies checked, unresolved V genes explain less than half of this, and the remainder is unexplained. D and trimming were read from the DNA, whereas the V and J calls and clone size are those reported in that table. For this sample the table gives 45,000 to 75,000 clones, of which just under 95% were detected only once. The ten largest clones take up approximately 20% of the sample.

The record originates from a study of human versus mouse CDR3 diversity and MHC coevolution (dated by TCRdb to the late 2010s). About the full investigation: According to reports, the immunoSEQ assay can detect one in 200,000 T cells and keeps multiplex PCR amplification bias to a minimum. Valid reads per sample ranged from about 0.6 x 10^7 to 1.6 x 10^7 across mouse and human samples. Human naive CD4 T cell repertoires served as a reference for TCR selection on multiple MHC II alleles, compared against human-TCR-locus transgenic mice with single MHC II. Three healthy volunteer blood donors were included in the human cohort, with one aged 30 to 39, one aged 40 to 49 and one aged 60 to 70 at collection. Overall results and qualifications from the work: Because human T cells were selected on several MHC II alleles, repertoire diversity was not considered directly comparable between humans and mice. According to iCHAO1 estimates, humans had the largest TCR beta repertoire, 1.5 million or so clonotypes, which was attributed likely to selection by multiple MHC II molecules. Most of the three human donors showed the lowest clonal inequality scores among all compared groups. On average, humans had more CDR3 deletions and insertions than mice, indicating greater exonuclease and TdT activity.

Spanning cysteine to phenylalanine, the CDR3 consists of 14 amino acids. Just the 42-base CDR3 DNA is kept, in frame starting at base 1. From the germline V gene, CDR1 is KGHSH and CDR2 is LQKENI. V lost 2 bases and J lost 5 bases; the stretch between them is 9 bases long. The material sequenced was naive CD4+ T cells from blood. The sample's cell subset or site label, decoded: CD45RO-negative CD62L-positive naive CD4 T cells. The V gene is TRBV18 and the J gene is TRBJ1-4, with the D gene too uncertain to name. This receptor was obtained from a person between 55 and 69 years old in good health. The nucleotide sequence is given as TGTGCCAGCTCACCAAGGCGGGAAAATGAAAAACTGTTTTTT. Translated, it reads CASSPRRENEKLFF.